This TCR beta chain was obtained from a study of blood T cell repertoires in COVID-19 (dated by TCRdb to 2019 to 2021). For context, the study as a whole: Collaborator samples came from the United States, Italy and Spain and covered acute and convalescent phases of COVID-19. The prospective study material was composed of cDNA or gDNA derived from T cells, B-cell-depleted T cells, or PBMCs. Deeply sampled blood TCRbeta repertoires from subjects exposed to, actively infected with, or recovered from COVID-19 were included in the dataset. The repertoires were released in a freely available public database meant as a resource for research on the immune response to SARS-CoV-2. Samples were obtained from the ongoing ImmuneRACE study (first 160 participants) and from some 1,300 subjects provided by 6 global collaborators. The sample metadata nearly always contained a de-identified subject ID, COVID-19 status, age in years and sex. Where available, HLA class I and class II types were obtained from metadata supplied by the sample provider rather than from assay-based typing.

There are 12 amino acids in the CDR3, from cysteine to phenylalanine inclusive. This entry keeps only the CDR3 DNA: 36 bases, framed from base 1. The V and J ends are trimmed by 3 bases and 6 bases, leaving 8 bases between them. Per the germline V gene (reference sequence), PRHDT is the CDR1 and FYEKMQ is the CDR2. Enrolling through a virtual design, the prospective study's participants ranged in age from roughly 18 to 100 years and lived across roughly 24 United States geographic areas. Cohort assignment in the prospective study relied on participant-reported clinical history from a screening survey and a study questionnaire. Mobile phlebotomists in the prospective study collected whole blood, serum and a nasopharyngeal or oropharyngeal swab from every participant. Prospective study participants could optionally give additional blood draws and questionnaires over a roughly 2-month period. Before DNA extraction, prospective study blood samples were shipped either frozen or at room temperature.

Turning to this clone: The antigen it recognizes is unknown. Base qualities are not recorded, but no much larger clone differs from it by a single base.

Overall study outcomes, separate from this receptor: The amount of clinical and demographic metadata varied by source and participant and was provided uncurated.

TCRbeta CDR3 regions were amplified from genomic DNA using the immunoSEQ Assay, a bias-controlled multiplex PCR. The authors' pipeline ran thus. Within the assay, amplification of reference gene primers was used to estimate how many nucleated cells each sample contained. To quantify the absolute abundance of each unique TCRbeta CDR3 rearrangement, sequence reads were collapsed and filtered. Productive Simpson clonality was computed per sample as the square root of Simpson's diversity index over productive rearrangements. TCRdb carries this immuneACCESS record with in-frame sequences only. Its versions omit some clonotypes, under half of them owing to an unresolved V gene in the studies checked, with the rest unexplained. That table gives V, J and clone size, and the DNA gave D and trimming. The sample data list under 200,000 clones, and around 82% of these were observed just once. The biggest ten clones account for 3.5% to 4% of the sample.

The rearranged chain carries TRBV13 and TRBJ1-2; a tentative D match to TRBD1 spans 6 bases. Sequenced material: PBMCs or T cells enriched from blood (not recorded which). This receptor was obtained from a woman between 45 and 65 years old in a cohort exposed to, infected with or recovered from COVID-19 (not recorded which). CDR3 reads: CASSFPGDGYTF. DNA sequence: TGTGCCAGCAGCTTTCCAGGGGATGGCTACACCTTC.